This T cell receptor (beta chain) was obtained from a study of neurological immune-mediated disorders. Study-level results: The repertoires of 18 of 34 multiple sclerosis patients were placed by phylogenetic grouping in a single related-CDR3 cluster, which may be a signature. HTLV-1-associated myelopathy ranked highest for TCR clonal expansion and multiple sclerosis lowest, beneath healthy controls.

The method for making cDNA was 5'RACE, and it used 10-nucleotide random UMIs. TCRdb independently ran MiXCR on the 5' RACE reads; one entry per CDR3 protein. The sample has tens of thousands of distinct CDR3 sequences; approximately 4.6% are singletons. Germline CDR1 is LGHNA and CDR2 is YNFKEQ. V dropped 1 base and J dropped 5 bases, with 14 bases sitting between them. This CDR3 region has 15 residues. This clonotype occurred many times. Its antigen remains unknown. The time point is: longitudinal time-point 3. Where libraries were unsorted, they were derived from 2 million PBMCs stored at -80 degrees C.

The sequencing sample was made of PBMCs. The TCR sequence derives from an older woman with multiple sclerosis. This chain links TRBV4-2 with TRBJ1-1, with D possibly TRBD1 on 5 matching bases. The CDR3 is CASSQGSRGETEAFF. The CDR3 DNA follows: TGTGCCAGCAGCCAAGGGAGTAGGGGAGAGACTGAAGCTTTCTTT.